The sequence of this T cell receptor beta chain was determined in a study of cytomegalovirus exposure and HLA in healthy donors (dated by TCRdb to about 2017). In terms of the full investigation: According to an earlier analysis of around 600 of the donors, 150 million to 200 million T cells yielded roughly 110 million unique TCR beta sequences and less than 300 Gb of sequence data. In an earlier analysis of 500 to 650 of the donors, high-throughput TCR beta sequencing was used to judge whether each TCR beta V gene segment behaved as functional or pseudogenic. Along with the approximately 600-subject first cohort, a separate validation cohort of about 110 different subjects was used. Alongside the repertoire data, information on donor age, sex, ethnicity and CMV serostatus was compiled. Genome-wide SNP genotypes for about 60% of the 666 donors were used in a later genetic analysis, which treated that subset as a discovery cohort. Using immunosequencing, the study profiled T cell repertoires from 666 subjects and related those repertoires to cytomegalovirus serostatus. A later analysis re-examined previously published TCR beta repertoires from more than 550 donors and added high-resolution HLA genotyping to investigate patterns of TCR occurrence. Both class I and class II loci were covered by HLA typing, at four-digit resolution. To predict cytomegalovirus infection status, the study brought together high-throughput TCR immunosequencing, statistical association of individual TCRs with disease status, and machine learning. The aim of the study was to test whether cataloging public T cell receptors could identify signatures of past pathogen exposure. An early release that covered about 600 HLA-typed donors contained about 290 gigabases of sequencing data and roughly 84 million unique TCR sequences. The number of donors typed differed by locus, with about 629-630 for A, B, C, DRB1 and DQB1, about 500 for DQA1, 600 to 610 for DPA1, and around 430 for DPB1. Because of strong linkage in the cohort, a handful of DR-DQ haplotypes were treated as single units for association and clustering. Among some 400 genotyped donors of the cohort, an average of around 250,000 unique TCR beta nucleotide sequences was sequenced per donor, of which about 19% were non-productive. Every discovery cohort repertoire had been produced on one sequencing platform. Among the roughly 410 genotyped donors, under 90% belonged to the genetic ancestry cluster associated with self-reported Caucasian donors. Rather than using new phenotypic data, the later analysis identified candidate immune exposures from TCR beta sequences and from how often those sequences occurred across donors.

V ends up 4 bases short and J 4 bases short, with an unmatched junction base count of 5. In the germline V gene, CDR1 corresponds to SGHRS and CDR2 to YFSETQ. The CDR3, from cysteine to phenylalanine, totals 15 residues. Of the read, only the CDR3 DNA is kept; its 45 bases are in frame from base 1. Overall study results and their limits: In a later analysis, HLA-associated TCR beta chains were found to be more clonally expanded and to have lower generation probabilities than equally common non-associated chains. Because HLA typing was missing for some donors at each locus, association tests included only the typed subset. A later genetic analysis reported fewer N-insertions in productive TCRs among donors in an Asian-associated ancestry cluster than the roughly 720-donor mean. A further reported finding was that TCR beta sequences accurately predicted the HLA-A and HLA-B alleles for most subjects in the first cohort. Presence/absence analyses assumed roughly uniform sequencing depth across donors, an assumption that may not hold. Correlated functional status among segregating V segments might be attributable to linkage disequilibrium, but an unknown experimental factor could not be ruled out. The only immune exposure information available for the cohort was CMV serostatus. In vitro tests confirmed that a few of the cytomegalovirus-associated TCR beta chains recognize cytomegalovirus antigens. While some public TCRs were present in many individuals, most TCR sequences turned up only very rarely across donors. The 87-base-pair reads could not distinguish some IMGT-functional V segments, including TRBV6-2 and TRBV6-3, so those segments were excluded. In an earlier analysis of fewer than 750 of the donors, most TCR beta V segments were observed in productive rearrangements about 87% or about 30% of the time, broadly matching IMGT annotations. According to the authors, the approach could potentially be generalized to other disease states and immunological phenotypes. According to a later analysis, parvovirus B19, influenza, CMV and Epstein-Barr virus appeared linked to several top co-occurrence clusters. The study listed 164 TCR beta chains as associated with cytomegalovirus. The sequencing pipeline was judged likely to have produced a cluster of highly shared sequence variants as a technical artifact. In a later analysis, the rate of TCR association differed among HLA loci, with DRB1 alleles having the most associated TCRs and HLA-C alleles having the fewest. At a false discovery rate of 0.05, a later analysis linked some 17,000 TCR beta sequences to specific HLA alleles. Strong co-occurrence of HLA alleles, especially DR and DQ, made assigning TCR associations to individual alleles difficult. Because counts were too low, about 15 rarely observed V segments, including chromosome 9 orphons, were left out of the earlier analysis of some 600 of the donors. Only TCR beta chains were sequenced in this cohort, and the absence of alpha or paired-chain data limited detectable features. According to a later analysis, most CMV-associated TCR beta chains appeared to be HLA-restricted, and the HLA associations seemed to be driven largely by CMV exposure. In both the original and validation cohorts, the classifier was reported to diagnose cytomegalovirus status with high specificity and sensitivity. A later genetic analysis associated a missense DCLRE1C variant with V-gene and J-gene trimming of TCR beta chains, and an independent cohort replicated the association.

Comment on this clone: It has no known antigen specificity. No base-level quality is on record; no much larger clone is a single base apart.

The cohort was made up of 666 healthy bone marrow donors. At the time of sampling, all cohort members were nominally healthy, though unrecorded immune exposures were likely present. The donor was CMV seropositive and belonged to the group of 250 to 300 seropositive cohort members. A peripheral blood sample was provided by each donor, and peripheral blood mononuclear cells were used for TCR beta sequencing. Genomic DNA extraction from the blood cell samples was performed with the Qiagen DNeasy Blood Extraction Kit. The method behind the library was the immunoSEQ multiplex PCR assay. For the multiplex PCR, a mixture combining 60 forward primers for TCR Vbeta segments and 13 reverse primers for TCR Jbeta segments was used. The CDR3 region of rearranged TCR beta genes was amplified from genomic DNA by a multiplex PCR assay. The Illumina HiSeq System was used to sequence the amplified TCR beta libraries as 87-base-pair reads. In the original analysis: In a later analysis, some 80 million unique TCR beta chains were counted across the 500 to 850 repertoires, and roughly 11 million of these chains were shared by at least two donors. A nearest-neighbor algorithm error-corrected the raw reads and collapsed the reads into unique sequences, merging closely related sequences to remove PCR and sequencing errors. CDR3 sequences were aligned to IMGT reference sequences to assign V, D and J gene segments. For a sequence to be retained, at least a six-nucleotide match to both a V gene segment and a J gene segment was required. A rearrangement counted as productive if the CDR3 had no stop codons and remained in frame with V and J, and every other rearrangement counted as non-productive. CDR3 was defined according to IMGT convention as the region running from the second conserved V-encoded cysteine to the conserved J-encoded phenylalanine. Sequences without an unambiguous match to a single V gene segment were excluded from the earlier analysis of 450 to 650 of the donors. An earlier analysis of a few hundred of the donors called V segments functional above 56.7% productive rearrangements and segregating when the between-donor standard deviation exceeded 5%. A statistical classification framework was built to diagnose cytomegalovirus status from the catalog of TCR beta chain sequences. In a later analysis, TCR nucleotide sequences were compared against IMGT/GENE-DB human TR gene sequences so that V and J genes could be assigned. A later analysis assigned CDR3 sequences and most-parsimonious VDJ recombination scenarios with the TCRdist pipeline. In a later analysis, each TCR beta chain was defined by its CDR3 amino acid sequence together with its V-gene family, and reads without a unique V-gene family were excluded. In a later analysis, some 600 highly shared, low-generation-probability nucleotide sequences were removed to address suspected cross-contamination and a sequencing artifact. For each public chain, a later analysis derived a clonal expansion index from normalized ranks of inferred template counts within each repertoire. A later analysis computed generation probabilities with a VDJ recombination model fitted to out-of-frame rearrangements, and checked the results against IGoR. Hypergeometric tests were used in a later analysis to score TCR-TCR, TCR-HLA and TCR-CMV co-occurrence, with a repertoire-size bias correction applied to the TCR pairs. In a later analysis, false discovery rates were estimated by permuting HLA or CMV assignments 20 times. In a later analysis, co-occurring TCRs were grouped using DBSCAN, with TCRdist sequence similarity added in when clustering inside HLA-allele-positive subsets. Repertoires with fewer than 30,000 or more than 120,000 public chains were left out of co-occurrence clustering, as were about five repertoires with anomalous nucleotide sharing. Held by TCRdb, this immuneACCESS table contains in-frame sequences only and omits some clones. Under half of the omission traces to an unresolved V gene where checked; the cause of the rest is unknown. D and trimming were read from the DNA, whereas the V and J calls and clone size are those reported in that table. For this sample there are 75,000 to 90,000 clones; about 81% appear just once. The top ten constitute roughly 8.9% of the sample.

The sequenced material came from PBMCs. Recombination linked TRBV5-1 to TRBJ2-5; the junction holds 12 bases that match TRBD1. This sequence was found in a woman aged 40-49 years in good health and CMV-seropositive. The CDR3 reads CASSVGQGAGETQYF. The base sequence is TGCGCCAGCAGCGTGGGACAGGGGGCGGGAGAGACCCAGTACTTC. The CDR3 plus the reference TRBV5-1 and TRBJ2-5 genes for the other parts give the full variable domain: KAGVTQTPRYLIKTRGQQVTLSCSPISGHRSVSWYQQTPGQGLQFLFEYFSETQRNKGNFPGRFSGRQFSNSRSEMNVSTLELGDSALYLCASSVGQGAGETQYFGPGTRLLVL.